A selection of T cell receptor beta chains follows, all from one sample in a study of T cell responses to AZD1222 COVID-19 vaccine. Method: immunoSEQ multiplex PCR; TCRdb's copy keeps in-frame clones and lacks some. The sample has 85,000 to 110,000 clones; about 90% are singletons. Sequencing was performed on peripheral blood, taken on day 0 of AZD1222 vaccination. The source is an adult in good health. Both conserved end residues are trimmed from each CDR3. The D gene is left open where the match is weak. For some rows the clone size is stated as once, few or many, or as a class when expanded; others skip it.

abundance | v_gene | d_gene | CDR3aa
NA | TRBV10-2 | NA | ASREGLFEQY
NA | TRBV30 | NA | AWTWRGVGYT
NA | TRBV28 | NA | ASSLRINSYEQY
once | TRBV6-5 | NA | ASSYSGSGETQY
NA | TRBV7-7 | NA | ASSLGLSPTDTQY
once | TRBV6-5 | NA | ASRRAAFGNEKLF
NA | TRBV9 | NA | ASSVGGAGTDTQY
NA | TRBV5-1 | NA | ASSLEPAMNTEAF
once | TRBV9 | TRBD2 | ASSVDWRGVSYNEQF
NA | TRBV2 | NA | ASSELKGIGNTIY
NA | TRBV28 | NA | ATSLRDPGLNQPQH
NA | TRBV19 | NA | ASSPRQNTEAF
NA | TRBV28 | TRBD1 | ASSPGGEDQPQH
few | TRBV5-1 | TRBD1 | ASSLAQGTGRSYEQY
once | TRBV19 | TRBD1 | ASMGIQLRGRRMNTEAF